This is a list of T cell receptor beta chains from one sample in a study of shared clonotypes between healthy human individuals. Using immunoSEQ multiplex PCR, the repertoire was profiled, and TCRdb retains in-frame clones only, with some absent. There are 520,000 or so clones in the sample; approximately 85% occur only once, and around 13% lies in the top ten. The sample was PBMCs. Receptor source: a woman in her thirties or forties in good health. Some clones in this sample may be carry-over from other donors' samples. The CDR3 runs from the conserved cysteine through the conserved F or W. D genes are given only for firm matches. Only some rows state a clone size, as once, few, many or a class for expanded clones.

D	size	J	V	CDR3	DNA
-	-	TRBJ2-2	TRBV5-1	CASSLIGSGELFF	TGCGCCAGCAGCTTGATCGGGTCCGGGGAGCTGTTTTTT
-	-	TRBJ2-1	TRBV9	CASSVGIYNEQFF	TGTGCCAGCAGCGTAGGTATCTACAATGAGCAGTTCTTC
-	many	TRBJ2-3	TRBV27	CASSLQDPSTDTQYF	TGTGCCAGCAGTTTGCAAGACCCAAGCACAGATACGCAGTATTTT
TRBD2	few	TRBJ2-7	TRBV2	CASRKGLAGVVEQYF	TGTGCCAGCAGAAAAGGACTAGCGGGAGTCGTCGAGCAGTACTTC
-	-	TRBJ2-7	TRBV21-1	CASMLEGGSYEQYF	TGTGCCAGCATGCTGGAGGGAGGCTCCTACGAGCAGTACTTC
TRBD1	-	TRBJ2-3	TRBV5-1	CASARDSVPSGTDTQYF	TGCGCCAGCGCACGGGACAGTGTGCCGTCAGGGACAGATACGCAGTATTTT
TRBD2	-	TRBJ2-7	TRBV6-1	CASRPGLAATYEQYF	TGTGCCAGCAGACCCGGACTAGCGGCGACCTACGAGCAGTACTTC
-	-	TRBJ2-3	TRBV2	CASSPGLDTQYF	TGTGCCAGCAGTCCAGGACTAGATACGCAGTATTTT
-	-	TRBJ1-1	TRBV28	CASLLPNTEAFF	TGTGCCAGCCTTCTCCCGAACACTGAAGCTTTCTTT
-	-	TRBJ2-3	TRBV5-4	CASSPTGATDTQYF	TGTGCCAGCAGCCCTACCGGGGCTACAGATACGCAGTATTTT
-	-	TRBJ2-1	TRBV19	CASSIREQNNEQFF	TGTGCCAGTAGTATTCGGGAGCAAAACAATGAGCAGTTCTTC
TRBD1	-	TRBJ1-2	TRBV6-5	CASRPTGNPYGYTF	TGTGCCAGCAGGCCGACAGGGAACCCTTATGGCTACACCTTC
-	-	TRBJ1-1	TRBV5-4	CASSLGQVGEAFF	TGTGCCAGCAGCTTGGGGCAGGTGGGTGAAGCTTTCTTT
TRBD2	once	TRBJ2-3	TRBV29-1	CSVAITLAGGDTQYF	TGCAGCGTTGCCATTACACTAGCGGGAGGAGATACGCAGTATTTT
TRBD2	-	TRBJ2-1	TRBV5-3	CARSLSKREEGNEQFF	TGTGCCAGAAGCTTGTCTAAGCGGGAGGAGGGGAATGAGCAGTTCTTC
-	-	TRBJ2-7	TRBV7-6	CASSLVVGTSYEQYF	TGTGCCAGCAGCTTAGTGGTGGGGACCTCCTACGAGCAGTACTTC
TRBD2	-	TRBJ2-7	TRBV4-1	CASSQALEAGVYTYEQYF	TGCGCCAGCAGCCAAGCACTGGAAGCGGGAGTGTACACCTACGAGCAGTACTTC
-	-	TRBJ1-2	TRBV14	CASSQDLGVLGYTF	TGTGCCAGCAGCCAAGATTTAGGAGTTTTAGGCTACACCTTC
-	-	TRBJ1-6	TRBV15	CATSRGLPGQAGSPLHF	TGTGCCACCAGCAGAGGTTTACCGGGCCAGGCGGGTTCACCCCTCCACTTT
-	-	TRBJ1-1	TRBV7-9	CASSVLMASGTEAFF	TGTGCCAGCAGCGTCCTTATGGCCAGTGGCACTGAAGCTTTCTTT
-	-	TRBJ2-7	TRBV6-6	CASSYSGLFYEQYF	TGTGCCAGCAGTTACTCGGGACTCTTCTACGAGCAGTACTTC
-	-	TRBJ2-3	TRBV10-2	CASNGLLGTDTQYF	TGCGCCAGCAACGGACTACTAGGCACAGATACGCAGTATTTT
-	-	TRBJ2-1	TRBV5-1	CASSLAVRTSYNEQFF	TGCGCCAGCAGCTTGGCCGTTCGGACCTCCTACAATGAGCAGTTCTTC
TRBD2	-	TRBJ2-7	TRBV6-5	CAAGTSGIKSYEQYF	TGTGCAGCGGGGACTAGCGGGATTAAGTCCTACGAGCAGTACTTC
TRBD1	-	TRBJ2-5	TRBV19	CASSDRGYRAQYF	TGTGCCAGTAGTGACAGGGGATACCGGGCCCAGTACTTC
-	-	TRBJ2-5	TRBV10-3	CAISEEGIQETQYF	TGTGCCATCAGTGAGGAAGGTATACAAGAGACCCAGTACTTC
TRBD1	-	TRBJ2-7	TRBV18	CASSRGTGNYEQYF	TGTGCCAGCTCACGCGGGACAGGGAACTACGAGCAGTACTTC
TRBD1	-	TRBJ2-2	TRBV5-1	CASSFWTGGTGELFF	TGCGCCAGCAGCTTTTGGACAGGGGGAACCGGGGAGCTGTTTTTT
TRBD1	-	TRBJ2-7	TRBV10-3	CAISVEGARSEQYF	TGTGCCATCAGTGTCGAGGGGGCGAGGAGCGAGCAGTACTTC
TRBD2	-	TRBJ2-1	TRBV19	CASSIGDSGYNEQFF	TGTGCCAGTAGTATAGGAGATAGCGGGTACAATGAGCAGTTCTTC
-	-	TRBJ1-5	TRBV5-8	CASSLRQVEGQPQHF	TGTGCCAGCAGCTTGCGGCAGGTCGAGGGTCAGCCCCAGCATTTT
-	-	TRBJ2-7	TRBV2	CASSPGATYEQYF	TGTGCCAGCAGTCCCGGCGCGACCTACGAGCAGTACTTC
TRBD1	-	TRBJ2-7	TRBV9	CASSAGTGGYEQYF	TGTGCCAGCAGCGCCGGGACAGGGGGCTACGAGCAGTACTTC
-	-	TRBJ1-1	TRBV29-1	CSVQGYTEAFF	TGCAGCGTGCAGGGATACACTGAAGCTTTCTTT
TRBD2	once	TRBJ2-1	TRBV29-1	CSGDASSGYNEQFF	TGCAGCGGCGACGCTTCTAGCGGATACAATGAGCAGTTCTTC
-	-	TRBJ2-1	TRBV19	CASSGNYNEQFF	TGTGCCAGTAGTGGGAACTACAATGAGCAGTTCTTC
TRBD1	-	TRBJ1-2	TRBV18	CASSQGTGEFYGYTF	TGTGCCAGCTCACAAGGGACAGGGGAGTTTTATGGCTACACCTTC
-	-	TRBJ2-7	TRBV14	CASSRAMVSYEQYF	TGTGCCAGCAGCCGGGCTATGGTCTCCTACGAGCAGTACTTC
-	-	TRBJ2-1	TRBV29-1	CSVGRGSYNEQFF	TGCAGCGTTGGGCGAGGGTCCTACAATGAGCAGTTCTTC
TRBD1	-	TRBJ2-2	TRBV19	CASSTDRGLGGTTGELFF	TGTGCCAGTAGTACCGACAGGGGGCTCGGCGGAACCACCGGGGAGCTGTTTTTT
TRBD1	-	TRBJ2-5	TRBV7-3	CASSLGQRETQYF	TGTGCCAGCAGCTTGGGACAGAGAGAGACCCAGTACTTC
TRBD2	-	TRBJ2-1	TRBV27	CASLRASGAPNEQFF	TGTGCCAGCCTTCGGGCTAGCGGAGCACCCAATGAGCAGTTCTTC
TRBD2	-	TRBJ2-2	TRBV30	CAWSGSGSRTGELFF	TGTGCCTGGAGTGGAAGCGGGAGTCGAACCGGGGAGCTGTTTTTT
-	once	TRBJ2-3	TRBV23-1	CASSPPLRADTQYF	TGCGCCAGCAGCCCCCCGCTGAGGGCAGATACGCAGTATTTT
-	-	TRBJ2-1	TRBV28	CASSPDISSYNEQFF	TGTGCCAGCAGTCCCGACATTAGCTCCTACAATGAGCAGTTCTTC
-	once	TRBJ2-3	TRBV7-9	CASSGGTQYF	TGTGCCAGCAGCGGGGGTACGCAGTATTTT
TRBD1	-	TRBJ1-2	TRBV2	CASSTDRGVFGYTF	TGTGCCAGCAGTACCGACAGGGGGGTTTTTGGCTACACCTTC
TRBD2	-	TRBJ2-4	TRBV6-6	CASSLGLDVDIQYF	TGTGCCAGCAGCCTCGGACTAGACGTAGACATTCAGTACTTC
TRBD2	-	TRBJ2-5	TRBV5-4	CASSPQLAGGETQYF	TGTGCCAGCAGCCCACAACTAGCGGGAGGGGAGACCCAGTACTTC
TRBD2	-	TRBJ2-7	TRBV28	CASGLAGGVYEQYF	TGTGCCAGCGGCCTAGCGGGAGGCGTTTACGAGCAGTACTTC
-	-	TRBJ2-5	TRBV7-2	CASSLRGAETQYF	TGTGCCAGCAGCTTACGGGGGGCAGAGACCCAGTACTTC
-	-	TRBJ1-4	TRBV4-2	CASSQDQDTNLFF	TGTGCCAGCAGCCAAGATCAGGACACAAACTTGTTTTTT
-	few	TRBJ1-4	TRBV2	CASSENRVDLFF	TGTGCCAGCAGTGAGAACAGGGTAGATCTGTTTTTT
-	-	TRBJ2-3	TRBV7-8	CASSLANSHTQYF	TGTGCCAGCAGCTTAGCGAATTCCCATACGCAGTATTTT